This TCR beta chain was observed in a study of blood T cell repertoires in COVID-19. Overall study: COVID-19 samples collected from the United States, Italy and Spain covered acute and convalescent phases. PBMCs, B-cell-depleted T cells, or T cells were the source of the cDNA or gDNA that made up the material.

Germline CDR1 reads SNHLY; CDR2 reads FYNNEI. This CDR3 is 14 amino acids long. The germline V and J ends were trimmed by 3 bases and 6 bases, with 9 bases remaining between them. The authors' processing: Estimates of nucleated cell counts were drawn from the amplification of reference gene primers. TCRdb keeps only in-frame clones here, not all; method: immunoSEQ multiplex PCR. That table supplies the V and J calls and clone size; D and trimming were determined from the DNA. Of under 40,000 clones in the sample, 85% to 90% were seen once. In its sample, this clone was seen once. Other DNA sequences of this sample code for an identical CDR3.

The sample taken for sequencing was peripheral blood. The source is a middle-aged man with active or convalescent COVID-19. The V gene is TRBV2, the J gene TRBJ1-6; a weak D match, TRBD1 (5 bases). The CDR3 DNA follows: TGTGCCAGCAGTGAGGGCAGGGTTAATTCACCCCTCCACTTT. Its protein is CASSEGRVNSPLHF.